This TCR beta chain came from a study of T cell responses to AZD1222 COVID-19 vaccine. Notes on the study in general: Donors skewed white British and female; clonal diversity was possibly underestimated. Repertoire collection took place solely once the T cell response had peaked.

Profiling relied on immunoSEQ multiplex PCR, and the TCRdb table lists in-frame clones only, not all of them. The data hold 100,000 to 120,000 clones, with 80% to 95% observed a single time. CDR1 SGHRS and CDR2 YFSETQ come from the germline V gene. This CDR3 is 14 amino acids long. V dropped 1 base and J dropped 8 bases, with 10 bases sitting between them. Notes on this clone: Its antigen is still unknown.

Second-dose timings of about 4 or about 12 weeks were pooled. This clonotype was obtained from an adult who received the AZD1222 COVID-19 vaccine. The sample was peripheral blood, taken 28 days after the second AZD1222 dose. This rearrangement joins TRBV5-1 to TRBJ1-6, with D hard to call. In nucleotides, the CDR3 is TGCGCCAGCAGCTTGATAAGCCGCTATTCACCCCTCCACTTT. Its protein is CASSLISRYSPLHF.